This TCR beta chain was retrieved from a study of vaccination and CD4 T cells after COVID-19. Treatment here: roughly 10-day PBMC culture with coronavirus spike peptide pools or control peptides (ViraFEST assay). The unexposed donor gave CD4+ T cells before the COVID-19 pandemic (2011-2018). Note on this clonotype: Its antigen is not known.

The study sequenced cultured CD4+ T cell DNA using the Oncomine TCR Beta short-read assay. Genomic DNA from cultured CD4+ T cells was extracted. TCRdb processed the PCR reads anew with MiXCR; each CDR3 protein has one entry. Of some 11,000 distinct CDR3 sequences listed, around 30% are singletons. The ends were cut back, 4 bases at V and 1 base at J, with 0 bases in the middle. Looked up from germline, CDR1 is ENHRY and CDR2 is SYGVKD. The CDR3 loop spans 11 amino acids. Sequencing input: CD4+ T cells from blood, cultured in vitro. This sequence was found in a human donor in good health. The chain is built from TRBV10-3 and TRBJ2-3, with D uncertain. The CDR3 sequence: CAISGTDTQYF. CDR3 sequence (DNA): TGTGCCATCAGTGGCACAGATACGCAGTATTTT.